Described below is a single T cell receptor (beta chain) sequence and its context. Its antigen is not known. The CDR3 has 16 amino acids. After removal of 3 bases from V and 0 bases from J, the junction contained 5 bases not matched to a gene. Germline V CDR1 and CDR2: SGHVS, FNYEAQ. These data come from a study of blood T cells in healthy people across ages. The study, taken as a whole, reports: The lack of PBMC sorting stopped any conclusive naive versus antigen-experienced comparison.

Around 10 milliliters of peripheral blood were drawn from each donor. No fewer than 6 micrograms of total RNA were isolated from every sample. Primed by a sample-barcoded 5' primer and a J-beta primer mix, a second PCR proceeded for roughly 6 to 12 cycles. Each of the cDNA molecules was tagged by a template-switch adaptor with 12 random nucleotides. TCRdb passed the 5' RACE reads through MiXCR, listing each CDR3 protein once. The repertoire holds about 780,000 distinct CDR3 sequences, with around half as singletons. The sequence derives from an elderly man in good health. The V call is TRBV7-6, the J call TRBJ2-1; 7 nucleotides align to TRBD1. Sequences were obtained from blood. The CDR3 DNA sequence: TGTGCCAGCAGCTTCACGACAGGGAGCTCCTACAATGAGCAGTTCTTC. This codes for CASSFTTGSSYNEQFF.